Each of the 32 T cell receptor beta chains below was sequenced from the same sample in a study of T cell responses to AZD1222 COVID-19 vaccine. The table came from immunoSEQ multiplex PCR; TCRdb's copy has only in-frame clones and leaves some out. The sample contains some 200,000 clones, 80% to 90% of which appear only once. Sequenced material: peripheral blood, taken on day 0 of AZD1222 vaccination. These TCRs come from an adult in good health.

This chain connects TRBV6-5 to TRBJ1-5, with D uncertain. The germline gives CDR1 MNHEY, CDR2 SVGAGI. Trimming left V 8 bases short and J 0 bases short, with 14 bases between. The CDR3 has 15 amino acids. As DNA, the CDR3 is TGTGCCAGCCTTCCGGGGATCAATAGCAATCAGCCCCAGCATTTT. Protein sequence: CASLPGINSNQPQHF.

The rearrangement uses TRBV5-8 and TRBJ1-2; the D is unclear. The V gene's germline CDR1 is SGHTS and CDR2 YDEGEE. The length of the CDR3 is 14 residues. Trimming left V 1 base short and J 9 bases short, with 16 bases between. Written as DNA, the CDR3 is TGTGCCAGCAGCTTGTACAGTTCAAATACTCGCTACACCTTC. The encoded protein is CASSLYSSNTRYTF.

This chain joins TRBV5-1 and TRBJ1-5; the D is unclear. The CDR3 runs to 12 residues. Deletions cut 5 bases from V and 5 bases from J, with 8 bases between. The germline CDR1 and CDR2 sequences are SGHRS and YFSETQ. The CDR3 here is CASRGGDQPQHF. For the CDR3, the DNA is TGCGCCAGCAGGGGTGGAGATCAGCCCCAGCATTTT.

The chain's CDR3 is CASSREGLSGQFF. The CDR3, as DNA: TGTGCCAGCAGCCGCGAGGGTCTTTCGGGCCAGTTCTTC. The chain joins TRBV6-4 to TRBJ2-1; tentative D call: TRBD2 (5 bases). The V and J ends lost 6 bases and 13 bases respectively, with 19 bases between them. Germline values: CDR1 MRHNA, CDR2 SNTAGT. The CDR3 sequence is 13 residues long.

This chain joins TRBV4-3 and TRBJ1-2; 7 positions match TRBD1. The CDR3 sequence is 16 residues long. With 0 bases clipped from V and 2 bases from J, the junction kept 6 bases outside the gene matches. Germline V gene lookup returns CDR1 LGHNA and CDR2 YSLEER. The CDR3 here is CASSQDFGQDNYGYTF. CDR3 nucleotides: TGCGCCAGCAGCCAAGATTTCGGACAGGACAACTATGGCTACACCTTC.

The rearrangement joins TRBV6-1 to TRBJ2-1; D remains unclear. Germline CDR1 and CDR2: MNHNS and SASEGT. V shed 5 bases and J shed 7 bases, with 12 bases lying between them. This CDR3 region has 13 residues. This CDR3 reads CASSRDRANEQFF. The CDR3 nucleotides read TGTGCCAGCAGTCGCGATAGGGCGAATGAGCAGTTCTTC.

The V call is TRBV5-1, the J call TRBJ1-2, with D unclear. The CDR3 contains 14 residues. V lost 4 bases and J lost 5, with 15 bases in between. Germline CDR1 reads SGHRS; CDR2 reads YFSETQ. The CDR3 region has the DNA TGCGCCAGCAGCCTCGATCGGGGAGAATATGGCTACACCTTC. Translation: CASSLDRGEYGYTF.

This chain joins TRBV28 and TRBJ1-1, with unresolved D. This CDR3 is built from 10 residues. The germline gives CDR1 MDHEN, CDR2 SYDVKM. The V end lost 3 bases, the J end lost 12 bases, and 8 bases lay between the germline ends. The DNA of the CDR3 is TGTGCCAGCAGTTTGATTGTGACTTTCTTT. Translating gives CASSLIVTFF.

The V gene is TRBV30, the J gene TRBJ1-3; a weak D match, TRBD1 (6 bases). Germline lookup yields CDR1 GTSNPN and CDR2 SVGIG (reference sequence). V lost 3 bases, J lost 0 bases, and 15 bases lay in between. The CDR3 is 16 amino acids. The CDR3 DNA reads as TGTGCCTGGAGACCGCAGGGGAGGCTCTCTGGAAACACCATATATTTT. This encodes CAWRPQGRLSGNTIYF.

The chain carries TRBV6-5 and TRBJ1-5; D gene unclear. The germline V gene has CDR1 MNHEY and CDR2 SVGAGI. This CDR3 has 15 amino acids. V lost 6 bases, J lost 1 base, and 13 bases lay in between. CDR3 amino acids: CASRRLSTSNQPQHF. In nucleotides, the CDR3 is TGTGCCAGCAGACGCCTCTCAACAAGCAATCAGCCCCAGCATTTT.

The chain recombines TRBV4-2 with TRBJ2-3, with D perhaps being TRBD1 or TRBD2 (6 bases each). V lost 0 bases to trimming and J lost 6 bases, with 13 bases between them. Germline CDR1 and CDR2: LGHNA and YNFKEQ. The CDR3 spans 15 residues. The CDR3 here is CASSQDGGGGDTQYF. CDR3 in DNA: TGTGCCAGCAGCCAAGACGGCGGAGGGGGGGATACGCAGTATTTT.

The chain combines TRBV6-1 with TRBJ1-5; D is possibly TRBD1 (6 bases). The V end lost 0 bases, the J end lost 7 bases, and 16 bases lay between the germline ends. The CDR3 consists of 16 residues. Germline V CDR1 and CDR2: MNHNS, SASEGT. In nucleotides, the CDR3 is TGTGCCAGCAGTGAAGCTAGTCGGGGGCTGGGGCAGCCCCAGCATTTT. Amino acids: CASSEASRGLGQPQHF.

The V gene is TRBV4-2, the J gene TRBJ1-6; D gene ambiguous. The CDR3 extends over 17 amino acids. Trimming took 1 base from V and 9 from J, leaving 19 bases between them. The germline gives CDR1 LGHNA, CDR2 YNFKEQ. In nucleotides, the CDR3 is TGTGCCAGCAGCCAAGTCGGAACGGAGGCGGGAATTTCACCCCTCCACTTT. Its translation: CASSQVGTEAGISPLHF.

This chain joins TRBV5-4 and TRBJ1-2; 7 bases are shared with TRBD1. The CDR3 contains 14 residues. Germline V gene lookup returns CDR1 SGHNT and CDR2 YYREEE (reference sequence). V gave up 4 bases and J gave up 4 bases; unmatched junction bases: 7. In DNA form, the CDR3 reads TGTGCCAGCAGCCCCTCGACAGGGACCTATGGCTACACCTTC. This translates into CASSPSTGTYGYTF.

The chain uses TRBV7-9 and TRBJ2-5, with TRBD2 as a possible D gene (6 bases). CDR1 SEHNR and CDR2 FQNEAQ come from the germline V gene (reference sequence). The CDR3 is 14 residues long. V was clipped by 5 bases and J by 5 bases, with 15 bases between them. This CDR3 reads CASSGNSGGETQYF. In DNA form, the CDR3 reads TGTGCCAGCAGCGGGAATAGCGGTGGGGAGACCCAGTACTTC.

Concerning this clone itself: This likely reflects a read error, since a far larger clone is one base away. The gene calls are TRBV28 and TRBJ2-1, with 9 bases lining up with TRBD2. Germline-derived CDR1 and CDR2 are MDHEN and SYDVKM. The ends lost 2 bases at V and 5 bases at J; junction bases unmatched: 1. This CDR3 spans 14 amino acids. CDR3 sequence (DNA): TGTGCCAGCAGTTTAGCGGGGGGGAACAATGAGCAGTTCTTC. Its translation: CASSLAGGNNEQFF.

The chain recombines TRBV4-3 with TRBJ1-1, with D perhaps matching TRBD1 (6 bases). The CDR3 extends over 13 amino acids. The germline V gene has CDR1 LGHNA and CDR2 YSLEER. Trimming took off 4 bases at V and 1 base at J, with 7 bases between the two ends. CDR3 region: CASSRDKNTEAFF. The CDR3 nucleotides are TGCGCCAGCAGCCGGGACAAGAACACTGAAGCTTTCTTT.

This rearrangement joins TRBV6-6 to TRBJ2-6; D might be TRBD1 (5 bases). This CDR3 has 16 residues. The V end lost 4 bases, the J end lost 4 bases, and 14 bases lay between the germline ends. Germline loops: CDR1 MNHNY, CDR2 SVGAGI (reference sequence). The CDR3 here is CASSLPQGIGANVLTF. DNA for the CDR3: TGTGCCAGCAGTTTACCTCAGGGCATCGGGGCCAACGTCCTGACTTTC.

A single count supports this clone. The rearrangement joins TRBV10-3 to TRBJ2-2, with TRBD2 matching 13 bases. Trimming removed 4 bases from V and 6 bases from J; junction bases left unmatched: 11. Looked up from germline, CDR1 is ENHRY and CDR2 is SYGVKD. The CDR3 contains 18 residues. Written as DNA, the CDR3 is TGTGCCATCAGTGGGTCGACTAGCGGGAGGCCTGGGGCCGGGGAGCTGTTTTTT. This sequence encodes CAISGSTSGRPGAGELFF.

The chain links TRBV5-4 to TRBJ2-1, with D perhaps TRBD2 (5 bases). The germline V gene has CDR1 SGHNT and CDR2 YYREEE (reference sequence). The CDR3 is made up of 13 amino acids. Trimming removed 0 bases from V and 8 bases from J, with 9 bases in between. The CDR3 loop reads CASSLVRGDEQFF. The CDR3 DNA reads TGTGCCAGCAGCTTGGTCCGGGGTGATGAGCAGTTCTTC.

The rearrangement uses TRBV12-3 or TRBV12-4 and TRBJ1-4, with unresolved D. V was shortened by 8 bases and J by 2 bases, with 9 bases between the two germline ends. This CDR3 comprises 13 residues. CDR3 sequence reads: CASRPGTNEKLFF. The CDR3 DNA follows: TGTGCCAGCCGACCTGGGACTAATGAAAAACTGTTTTTT.

The rearrangement uses TRBV18 and TRBJ1-4, with a possible D match to TRBD1 (5 bases). CDR3 size: 15 residues. Germline-derived CDR1 and CDR2 are KGHSH and LQKENI. Trimming stripped 3 bases from V and 2 bases from J, with 10 bases between. DNA for the CDR3: TGTGCCAGCTCACCGGGCTGGGGGACTAATGAAAAACTGTTTTTT. It codes for CASSPGWGTNEKLFF.

The rearrangement joins TRBV9 to TRBJ2-3; a weak D match, TRBD2 (6 bases). Trimming stripped 4 bases from V and 3 bases from J, with 18 bases between. In germline, CDR1 is SGDLS, CDR2 YYNGEE. CDR3 length: 16 residues. This CDR3 is CASSPSAGPTTDTQYF. The CDR3 DNA reads as TGTGCCAGCAGCCCCTCGGCGGGACCAACGACAGATACGCAGTATTTT. The full variable domain, completed using reference TRBV9 and TRBJ2-3, is DSGVTQTPKHLITATGQRVTLRCSPRSGDLSVYWYQQSLDQGLQFLIQYYNGEERAKGNILERFSAQQFPDLHSELNLSSLELGDSALYFCASSPSAGPTTDTQYFGPGTRLTVL.

V is TRBV9 and J is TRBJ2-3, with D perhaps matching TRBD2 (6 bases). The length of the CDR3 is 16 residues. CDR1 and CDR2 from the germline V gene are SGDLS and YYNGEE. Trimming removed 0 bases from V and 1 base from J, with 12 bases in between. The CDR3 bases are TGTGCCAGCAGCGTAGCTGGGGGAGGCGGCACAGATACGCAGTATTTT. This translates into CASSVAGGGGTDTQYF.

This chain uses TRBV6-1 with TRBJ1-2, with D perhaps matching TRBD1 (5 bases). This CDR3 region has 14 residues. Germline V CDR1 and CDR2: MNHNS, SASEGT. The germline V and J ends were trimmed by 0 bases and 8 bases, with 13 bases remaining between them. The CDR3 coding sequence is TGTGCCAGCAGTGAAGCATCTGGGGGAGGAGGCTACACCTTC. Its protein product is CASSEASGGGGYTF.

The J gene is TRBJ2-1, the V gene TRBV15; D gene unclear. The CDR3 spans 12 residues. V dropped 5 bases and J dropped 12 bases, with 14 bases sitting between them. The germline CDR1 and CDR2 sequences are LNHNV and YYDKDF (reference sequence). The CDR3 region is CATSRRPPWQFF. The CDR3 bases are TGTGCCACCAGCCGCCGGCCCCCCTGGCAGTTCTTC.

This rearrangement joins TRBV28 to TRBJ1-4, with TRBD1 identical over 8 bases. The V and J ends lost 5 bases and 8 bases, in that order; junction bases with no gene match: 4. Germline CDR1 reads MDHEN; CDR2 reads SYDVKM. CDR3 length equals 13 residues. CDR3 DNA sequence: TGTGCCAGCAGTCAGGGGGCGGAGGAAAAACTGTTTTTT. It codes for CASSQGAEEKLFF.

The V call is TRBV27, the J call TRBJ1-6; no clear D gene. V lost 8 bases, J lost 5 bases, and 10 bases lay in between. Germline loops: CDR1 MNHEY, CDR2 SMNVEV (reference sequence). The CDR3 spans 13 residues. The DNA of the CDR3 is TGTGCCAGCGTTGTTGGGGATAATTCACCCCTCCACTTT. This translates into CASVVGDNSPLHF.

V and J are TRBV10-3 and TRBJ2-5, with D tentatively TRBD1 (6 bases). This CDR3 region has 16 residues. Germline V CDR1 and CDR2: ENHRY, SYGVKD. Trimming stripped 2 bases from V and 2 bases from J, with 15 bases between. The CDR3 reads CAISERVGTGQETQYF. CDR3 nucleotide sequence: TGTGCCATCAGTGAGCGTGTCGGAACAGGGCAAGAGACCCAGTACTTC.

Here the CDR3 DNA reads TGTGCCAACCCGGACAGGGAGCAAGAGACCCAGTACTTC. Encoded protein: CANPDREQETQYF. J is TRBJ2-5 and V is TRBV6-5, with 8 positions matching TRBD1. CDR3 length: 13 amino acids. Trimming took 10 bases from V and 2 from J; bases not matched to a gene: 6. Per germline, CDR1 MNHEY and CDR2 SVGAGI.

The rearrangement links TRBV27 to TRBJ2-2; D is possibly TRBD2 (6 bases). The germline gives CDR1 MNHEY, CDR2 SMNVEV (reference sequence). This CDR3 comprises 16 residues. V dropped 5 bases and J dropped 2 bases, with 15 bases sitting between them. The CDR3 sequence: CASSLPAAGNTGELFF. In DNA form, the CDR3 reads TGTGCCAGCAGTCTCCCGGCGGCGGGAAACACCGGGGAGCTGTTTTTT.

The chain is built from TRBV7-9 and TRBJ1-3; D may be TRBD1 (6 bases). The CDR3 is 17 residues long. Trimming cost V 0 bases and J 4 bases, with 16 bases left between them. CDR1 is SEHNR and CDR2 is FQNEAQ in the germline V gene (reference sequence). The CDR3, as DNA: TGTGCCAGCAGCTTAGCCCTGGGGGGGGCGCCAGGAAACACCATATATTTT. The encoded protein is CASSLALGGAPGNTIYF.